This T cell receptor beta chain was identified in a study of blood T cell repertoires in COVID-19. Study-wide background: Whether acute or convalescent, the COVID-19 samples came from the United States, Italy and Spain. PBMCs, B-cell-depleted T cells, or T cells provided the cDNA or gDNA that made up the material.

The CDR3 is 14 residues long. The J segment lost 6 bases and the V segment lost 4 bases, leaving 8 bases of the junction unmatched. Germline V gives CDR1 SGHAT, CDR2 FQDESV (reference sequence). In the authors' workflow: Estimation of nucleated cell counts relied on the amplification of reference gene primers. TCRdb's table, derived via immunoSEQ multiplex PCR, lists solely in-frame clones and lacks some. Clone size and the V and J calls come from that table; the DNA yielded D and trimming. The sample comprises some 97,000 clones, approximately 90% of which are singletons, and 0.85% to 1% rests with the top ten.

Sequencing input: peripheral blood. The receptor was derived from a man aged 55 to 70 with acute or convalescent COVID-19. The chain joins TRBV11-1 to TRBJ2-7, with 8 nucleotides matching TRBD1. CDR3 sequence reads: CASSSGTGRGEQYF. The CDR3 nucleotides are TGTGCCAGCAGCTCCGGGACAGGTCGAGGCGAGCAGTACTTC.